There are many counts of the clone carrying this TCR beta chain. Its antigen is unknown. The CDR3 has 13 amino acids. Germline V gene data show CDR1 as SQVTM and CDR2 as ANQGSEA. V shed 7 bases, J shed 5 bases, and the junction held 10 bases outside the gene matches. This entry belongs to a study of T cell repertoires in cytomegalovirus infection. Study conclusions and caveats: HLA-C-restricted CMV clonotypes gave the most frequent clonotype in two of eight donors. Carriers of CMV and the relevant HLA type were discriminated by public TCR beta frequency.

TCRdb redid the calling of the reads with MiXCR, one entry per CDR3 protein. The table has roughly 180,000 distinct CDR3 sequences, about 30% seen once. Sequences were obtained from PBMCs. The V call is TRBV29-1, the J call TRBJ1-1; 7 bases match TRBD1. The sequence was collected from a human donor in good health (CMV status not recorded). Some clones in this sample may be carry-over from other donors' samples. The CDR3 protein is CSAQDRPVTEAFF. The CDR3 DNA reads TGCAGCGCCCAGGACAGGCCGGTAACTGAAGCTTTCTTT. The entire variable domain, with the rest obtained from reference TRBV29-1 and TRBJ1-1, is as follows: SAVISQKPSRDICQRGTSLTIQCQVDSQVTMMFWYRQQPGQSLTLIATANQGSEATYESGFVIDKFPISRPNLTFSTLTVSNMSPEDSSIYLCSAQDRPVTEAFFGQGTRLTVV.